The 8 T cell receptor beta chains below were found in one sample sequenced in a study of identical twins. TCRdb reprocessed the 5' RACE reads with MiXCR, giving one entry per CDR3 protein. Among under 1 million distinct CDR3 sequences, more than 9% were seen once, and the ten largest hold 1.5% to 2%. This sample also belongs to another study, concerning yellow fever vaccine responses in identical twins.

The sequencing input was PBMCs. The receptors derive from a woman aged 18-30 years in good health.

This clonotype was seen a handful of times. This chain connects TRBV11-2 to TRBJ1-1, with D perhaps matching TRBD1 (5 bases). V was cut by 2 bases and J by 4 bases, with 14 bases left in between. This CDR3 spans 15 amino acids. In germline, CDR1 is SGHAT, CDR2 FQNNGV. CDR3 sequence reads: CASSLFWGEGTEAFF. As DNA, the CDR3 is TGTGCCAGCAGCTTATTTTGGGGGGAGGGCACTGAAGCTTTCTTT.

V gene TRBV28 combines with J gene TRBJ2-3; D is undetermined. This CDR3 has 13 residues. Trimming shortened V by 1 base and J by 7 bases, and 9 bases separated the two germline ends. The germline CDR1 and CDR2 sequences are MDHEN and SYDVKM. The DNA of the CDR3 is TGTGCCAGCAGTTTATCCTGGGGTAATACGCAGTATTTT. Its protein is CASSLSWGNTQYF.

In this sample, this clonotype turned up a few times. This rearrangement joins TRBV5-5 to TRBJ2-5; possibly TRBD1 for D (6 bases). V gave up 1 base and J gave up 1 base, with 14 bases separating them. The CDR3 totals 16 residues. Per germline, CDR1 SGHKS and CDR2 YYEKEE (reference sequence). The CDR3 sequence is CASSLLGDTSQETQYF. In nucleotides, the CDR3 is TGTGCCAGCAGCTTGTTGGGGGACACCTCCCAAGAGACCCAGTACTTC.

The CDR3 DNA sequence: TGTGCCAGCCGGTCTGGGTTGGCCGAAAATCAGCCCCAGCATTTT. It is translated as CASRSGLAENQPQHF. The V and J genes are TRBV7-2 and TRBJ1-5; D remains unclear. This CDR3 comprises 15 residues. V was shortened by 8 bases and J by 4 bases, with 18 bases between the two germline ends. Germline lookup yields CDR1 SGHTA and CDR2 FQGNSA.

The rearrangement joins TRBV7-6 to TRBJ2-3; weak D call: TRBD1 (5 bases). Trimming cost V 5 bases and J 0 bases, with 12 bases left between them. Germline-derived CDR1 and CDR2 are SGHVS and FNYEAQ. The CDR3 consists of 15 residues. The CDR3 protein is CASSAQAASTDTQYF. In nucleotides, the CDR3 is TGTGCCAGCAGCGCACAGGCTGCTAGCACAGATACGCAGTATTTT. Combining the CDR3 with reference TRBV7-6 and TRBJ2-3 gives the whole variable domain GAGVSQSPRYKVTKRGQDVALRCDPISGHVSLYWYRQALGQGPEFLTYFNYEAQQDKSGLPNDRFSAERPEGSISTLTIQRTEQRDSAMYRCASSAQAASTDTQYFGPGTRLTVL.

The CDR3 DNA follows: TGTGCCAGCAGTTTATTTAAGGGCGGGGTTGATGGCTACACCTTC. It specifies CASSLFKGGVDGYTF. The gene calls are TRBV27 and TRBJ1-2; no firm D call. CDR3 length: 15 residues. Germline loops: CDR1 MNHEY, CDR2 SMNVEV (reference sequence). V was cut by 1 base and J by 6 bases, with 15 bases left in between.

Only a few counts were recorded for this clonotype. V and J are TRBV6-5 and TRBJ2-1; 7 bases fit TRBD1. The CDR3 consists of 14 residues. The germline CDR1 and CDR2 sequences are MNHEY and SVGAGI. V lost 0 bases and J lost 8; bases outside the gene matches: 4. The CDR3 reads CASSYSKGADEQFF. Here the CDR3 DNA reads TGTGCCAGCAGTTACTCGAAGGGGGCTGATGAGCAGTTCTTC.

V gene TRBV6-2 or TRBV6-3 combines with J gene TRBJ1-2, with unresolved D. Trimming left V 7 bases short and J 0 bases short, with 12 bases between. CDR1 and CDR2 (germline): MNHEY, SVGEGT. The CDR3 has 14 residues. CDR3 nucleotide sequence: TGTGCCAGCACCCCGGTGTGGGCTAACTATGGCTACACCTTC. Protein: CASTPVWANYGYTF.